Each of the 9 T cell receptor beta chains below was sequenced from the same sample in a study of shared clonotypes between healthy human individuals. Produced via immunoSEQ multiplex PCR; TCRdb's table is partial and in-frame only. The data show some 2.3 million clones, 85% to 95% seen once. The sequenced material came from naive CD4+ T cells from PBMCs. Subset specified: CD45RA+ positively selected. These TCRs come from a man between 18 and 35 years old in good health. Some clones in this sample may be carry-over from other donors' samples.

This clone was detected once. This sequence joins TRBV5-1 and TRBJ2-2; 9 bases fit TRBD1. V trimming: 4 bases; J trimming: 7 bases; junction bases outside the gene matches: 5. CDR1 and CDR2 from the germline V gene are SGHRS and YFSETQ. This CDR3 has 14 residues. The CDR3 loop reads CASSTQGASGELFF. The CDR3 nucleotides read TGCGCCAGCAGCACACAGGGGGCCAGCGGGGAGCTGTTTTTT.

This rearrangement joins TRBV27 to TRBJ1-4, with TRBD1 as a possible D gene (5 bases). The CDR3 length is 16 residues. CDR1 and CDR2 (germline): MNHEY, SMNVEV (reference sequence). Between the trimmed V and J ends, which lost 8 bases and 3 bases, there was a span of 19 bases. CDR3 protein: CASRDRSLIPNEKLFF. The CDR3 DNA is TGTGCCAGCCGAGACAGATCCCTAATCCCTAATGAAAAACTGTTTTTT.

V and J are TRBV19 and TRBJ2-7, with D possibly TRBD1 on 6 matching bases. The CDR3 is 13 residues long. CDR1 LNHDA and CDR2 SQIVND come from the germline V gene (reference sequence). V lost 9 bases to trimming and J lost 6 bases, with 18 bases between them. This chain's CDR3 is CARTHLGACEQYF. The CDR3 nucleotides are TGTGCCAGGACCCATCTGGGGGCCTGCGAGCAGTACTTC. The full variable domain, rest sourced from reference TRBV19 and TRBJ2-7, is DGGITQSPKYLFRKEGQNVTLSCEQNLNHDAMYWYRQDPGQGLRLIYYSQIVNDFQKGDIAEGYSVSREKKESFPLTVTSAQKNPTAFYLCARTHLGACEQYFGPGTRLTVT.

The gene calls are TRBV11-2 and TRBJ2-2; 10 nucleotides agree with TRBD2. V dropped 5 bases and J dropped 7; count of bases not matched to a gene: 7. CDR3 length: 15 amino acids. Looked up from germline, CDR1 is SGHAT and CDR2 is FQNNGV. As DNA, the CDR3 is TGTGCCAGCAGCCCAACTAGCGGGAAAATCGGGGAGCTGTTTTTT. Translation gives CASSPTSGKIGELFF. The whole variable domain, filled in from reference TRBV11-2 and TRBJ2-2, reads EAGVAQSPRYKIIEKRQSVAFWCNPISGHATLYWYQQILGQGPKLLIQFQNNGVVDDSQLPKDRFSAERLKGVDSTLKIQPAKLEDSAVYLCASSPTSGKIGELFFGEGSRLTVL.

Here the CDR3 reads CASSVTPTGVETQYF. The CDR3 coding sequence is TGTGCCAGCAGTGTTACCCCGACAGGTGTGGAGACCCAGTACTTC. This chain connects TRBV6-1 to TRBJ2-5, with D perhaps matching TRBD1 (6 bases). CDR3 length equals 15 residues. The germline V gene has CDR1 MNHNS and CDR2 SASEGT. V lost 4 bases, J lost 5 bases, and 17 bases lay in between.

This clone has just one count. The chain joins TRBV9 to TRBJ2-3; D uncertain. The length of the CDR3 is 16 residues. V lost 4 bases and J 0 bases, leaving 15 bases between the germline ends. Germline CDR1 reads SGDLS; CDR2 reads YYNGEE. The CDR3 region has the DNA TGTGCCAGCAGCCTTAGTGGGCGGCTAAGCACAGATACGCAGTATTTT. Translated, it gives CASSLSGRLSTDTQYF.

The rearrangement uses TRBV19 and TRBJ2-3; D gene ambiguous. The CDR3 sequence is 15 residues long. Trimming stripped 5 bases from V and 5 bases from J, with 17 bases between. Looked up from germline, CDR1 is LNHDA and CDR2 is SQIVND (reference sequence). Here the CDR3 DNA reads TGTGCCAGTAGTCCAGAAGTCATTCAAGGAGATACGCAGTATTTT. Translation: CASSPEVIQGDTQYF.

This clone was seen only once. The chain uses TRBV5-1 and TRBJ2-1, with D tentatively TRBD1 (5 bases). Germline loops: CDR1 SGHRS, CDR2 YFSETQ. The CDR3 consists of 15 residues. V gave up 0 bases and J gave up 7 bases, with 14 bases separating them. CDR3 sequence: CASSLVPDSPNEQFF. CDR3 in DNA: TGCGCCAGCAGCTTGGTACCCGACAGCCCGAATGAGCAGTTCTTC.

The chain uses TRBV25-1 and TRBJ1-4; 7 nucleotides agree with TRBD1. The CDR3 runs 14 residues. Per the germline V gene, CDR1 is MGHDK and CDR2 is SYGVNS. Unmatched junction bases numbered 3, after V lost 0 bases and J lost 8 bases. The CDR3 DNA is TGTGCCAGCAGTGAATACGAGACAGGGGAAAAACTGTTTTTT. Translating it yields CASSEYETGEKLFF.